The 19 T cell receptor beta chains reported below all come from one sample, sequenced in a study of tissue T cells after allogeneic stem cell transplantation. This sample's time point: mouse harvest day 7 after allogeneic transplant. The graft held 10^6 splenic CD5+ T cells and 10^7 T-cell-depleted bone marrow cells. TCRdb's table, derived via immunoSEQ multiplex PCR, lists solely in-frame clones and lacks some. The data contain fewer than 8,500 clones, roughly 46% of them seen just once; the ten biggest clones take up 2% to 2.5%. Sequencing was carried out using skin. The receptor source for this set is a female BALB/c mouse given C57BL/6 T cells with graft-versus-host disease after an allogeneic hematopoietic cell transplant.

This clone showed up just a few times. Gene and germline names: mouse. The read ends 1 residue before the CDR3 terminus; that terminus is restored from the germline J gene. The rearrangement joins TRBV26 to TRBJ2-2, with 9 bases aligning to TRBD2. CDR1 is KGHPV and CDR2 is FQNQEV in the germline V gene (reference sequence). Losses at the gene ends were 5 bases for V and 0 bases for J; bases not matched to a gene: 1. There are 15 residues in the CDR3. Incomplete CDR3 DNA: TGTGCCAGCAGTTGGACTGGGGCAAACACCGGGCAGCTCTAC. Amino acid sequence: CASSWTGANTGQLY. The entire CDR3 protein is CASSWTGANTGQLYF.

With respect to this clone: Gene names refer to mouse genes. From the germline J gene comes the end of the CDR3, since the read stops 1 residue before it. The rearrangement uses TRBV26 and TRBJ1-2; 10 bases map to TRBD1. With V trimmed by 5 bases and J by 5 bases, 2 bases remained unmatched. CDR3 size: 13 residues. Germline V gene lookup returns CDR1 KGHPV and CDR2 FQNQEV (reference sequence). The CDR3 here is CASSDRGRSDYTF. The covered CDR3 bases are TGTGCCAGCAGTGACAGGGGGCGGTCCGACTACACC.

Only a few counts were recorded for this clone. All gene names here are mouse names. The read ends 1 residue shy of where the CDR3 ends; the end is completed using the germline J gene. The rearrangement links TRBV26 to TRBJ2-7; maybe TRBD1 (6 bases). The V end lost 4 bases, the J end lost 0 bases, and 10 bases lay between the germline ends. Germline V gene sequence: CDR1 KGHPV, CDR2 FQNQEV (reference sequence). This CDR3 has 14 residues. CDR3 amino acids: CASSPHRVSYEQYF. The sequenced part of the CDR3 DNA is TGTGCCAGCAGTCCACACAGGGTCTCCTATGAACAGTAC.

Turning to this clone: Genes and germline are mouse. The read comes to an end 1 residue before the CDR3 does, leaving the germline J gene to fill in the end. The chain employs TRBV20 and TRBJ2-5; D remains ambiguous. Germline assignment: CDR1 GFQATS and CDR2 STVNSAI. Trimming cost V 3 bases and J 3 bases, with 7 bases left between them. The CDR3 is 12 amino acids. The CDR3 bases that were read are TGTGGTGCTAGAAAACTTCAAGACACCCAGTAC. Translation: CGARKLQDTQY. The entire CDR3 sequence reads CGARKLQDTQYF.

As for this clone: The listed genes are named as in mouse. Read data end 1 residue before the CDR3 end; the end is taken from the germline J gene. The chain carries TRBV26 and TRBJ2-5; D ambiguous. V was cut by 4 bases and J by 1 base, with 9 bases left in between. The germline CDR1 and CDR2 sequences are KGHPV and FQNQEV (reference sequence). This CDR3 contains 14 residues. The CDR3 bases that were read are TGTGCCAGCAGTCCCCGCAGGCACCAAGACACCCAGTAC. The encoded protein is CASSPRRHQDTQY. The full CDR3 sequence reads CASSPRRHQDTQYF.

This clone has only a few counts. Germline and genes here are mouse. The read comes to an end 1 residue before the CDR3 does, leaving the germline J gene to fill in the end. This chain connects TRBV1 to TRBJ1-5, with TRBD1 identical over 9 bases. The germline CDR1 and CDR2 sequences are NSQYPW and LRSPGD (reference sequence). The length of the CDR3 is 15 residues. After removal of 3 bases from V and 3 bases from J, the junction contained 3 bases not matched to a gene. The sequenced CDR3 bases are TGCACCTGCAGTGCCCGGGACAGGGTCAACCAGGCTCCGCTT. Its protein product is CTCSARDRVNQAPL. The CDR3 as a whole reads CTCSARDRVNQAPLF.

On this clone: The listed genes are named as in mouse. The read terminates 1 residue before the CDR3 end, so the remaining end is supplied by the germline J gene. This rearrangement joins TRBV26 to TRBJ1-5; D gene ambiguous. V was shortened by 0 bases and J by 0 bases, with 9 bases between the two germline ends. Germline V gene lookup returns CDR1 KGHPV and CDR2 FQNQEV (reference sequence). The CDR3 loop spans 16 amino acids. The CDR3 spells CASSLSSTLNNQAPLF. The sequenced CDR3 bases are TGTGCCAGCAGTCTGTCGTCAACACTTAACAACCAGGCTCCGCTT.

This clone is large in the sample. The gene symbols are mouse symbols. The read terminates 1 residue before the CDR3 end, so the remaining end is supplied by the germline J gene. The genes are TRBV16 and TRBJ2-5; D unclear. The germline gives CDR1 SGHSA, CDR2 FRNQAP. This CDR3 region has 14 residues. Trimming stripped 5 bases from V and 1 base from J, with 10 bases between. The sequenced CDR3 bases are TGTGCAAGCAGCCTATGGGATTACCAAGACACCCAGTAC. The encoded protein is CASSLWDYQDTQY. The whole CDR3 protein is CASSLWDYQDTQYF. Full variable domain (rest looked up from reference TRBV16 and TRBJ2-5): NAGVIQTPRHKVTGKGQEATLWCEPISGHSAVFWYRQTIVQGLEFLTYFRNQAPIDDSGMPKERFSAQMPNQSHSTLKIQSTQPQDSAVYLCASSLWDYQDTQYFGPGTRLLVL.

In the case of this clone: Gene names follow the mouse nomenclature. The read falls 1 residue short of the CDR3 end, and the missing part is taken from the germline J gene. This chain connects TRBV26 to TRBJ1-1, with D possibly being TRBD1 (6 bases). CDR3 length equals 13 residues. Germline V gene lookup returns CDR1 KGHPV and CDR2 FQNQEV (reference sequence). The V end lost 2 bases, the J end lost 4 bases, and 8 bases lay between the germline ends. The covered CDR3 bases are TGTGCCAGCAGTCTGGGGGGGCGCACAGAAGTCTTC. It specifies CASSLGGRTEVF. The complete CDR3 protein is CASSLGGRTEVFF.

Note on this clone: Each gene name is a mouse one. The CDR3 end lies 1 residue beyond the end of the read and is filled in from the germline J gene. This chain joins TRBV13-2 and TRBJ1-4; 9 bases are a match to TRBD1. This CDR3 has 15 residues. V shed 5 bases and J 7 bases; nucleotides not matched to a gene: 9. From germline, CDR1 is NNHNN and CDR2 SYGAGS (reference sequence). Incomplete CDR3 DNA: TGTGCCAGCGGGCGGACAGGGGAGTTTGGCGAAAGATTATTT. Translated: CASGRTGEFGERLF. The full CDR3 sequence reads CASGRTGEFGERLFF.

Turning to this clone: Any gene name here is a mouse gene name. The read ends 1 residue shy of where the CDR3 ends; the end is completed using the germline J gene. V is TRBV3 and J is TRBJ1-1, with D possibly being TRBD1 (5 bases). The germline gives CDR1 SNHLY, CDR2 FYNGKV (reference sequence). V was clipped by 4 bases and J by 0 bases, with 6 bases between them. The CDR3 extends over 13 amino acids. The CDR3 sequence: CASSWGQNTEVFF. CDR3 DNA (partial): TGTGCCAGCAGCTGGGGACAGAACACAGAAGTCTTC.

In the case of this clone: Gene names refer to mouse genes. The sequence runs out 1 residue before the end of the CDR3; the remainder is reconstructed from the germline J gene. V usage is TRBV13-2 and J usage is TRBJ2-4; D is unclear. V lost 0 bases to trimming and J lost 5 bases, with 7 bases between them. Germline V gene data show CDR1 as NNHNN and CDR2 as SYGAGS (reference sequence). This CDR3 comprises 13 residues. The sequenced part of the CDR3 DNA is TGTGCCAGCGGTGATGCCGACGTAAACACCTTGTAC. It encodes CASGDADVNTLY. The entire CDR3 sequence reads CASGDADVNTLYF.

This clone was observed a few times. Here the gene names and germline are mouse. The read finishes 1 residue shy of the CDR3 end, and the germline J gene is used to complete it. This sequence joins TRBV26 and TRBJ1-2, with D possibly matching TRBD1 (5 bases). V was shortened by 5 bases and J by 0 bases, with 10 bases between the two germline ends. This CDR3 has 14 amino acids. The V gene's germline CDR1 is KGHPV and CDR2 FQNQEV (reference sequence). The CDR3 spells CASSLGPSNSDYTF. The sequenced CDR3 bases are TGTGCCAGCAGTTTGGGACCCTCAAACTCCGACTACACC.

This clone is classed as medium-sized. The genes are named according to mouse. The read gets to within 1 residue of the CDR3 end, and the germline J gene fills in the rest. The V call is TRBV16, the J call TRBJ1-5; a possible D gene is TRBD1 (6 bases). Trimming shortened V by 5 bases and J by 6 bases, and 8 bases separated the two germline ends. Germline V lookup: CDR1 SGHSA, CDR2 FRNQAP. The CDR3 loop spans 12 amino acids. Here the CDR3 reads CASSLDSQAPLF. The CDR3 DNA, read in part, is TGTGCAAGCAGCCTGGACAGCCAGGCTCCGCTT.

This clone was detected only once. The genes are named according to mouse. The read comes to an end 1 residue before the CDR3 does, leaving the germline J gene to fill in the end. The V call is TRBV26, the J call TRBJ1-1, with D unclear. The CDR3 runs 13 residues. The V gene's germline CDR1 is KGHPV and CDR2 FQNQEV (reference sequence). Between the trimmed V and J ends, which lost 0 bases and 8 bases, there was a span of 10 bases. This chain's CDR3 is CASSLSIRGEVFF. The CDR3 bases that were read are TGTGCCAGCAGTCTGTCGATTCGGGGTGAAGTCTTC.

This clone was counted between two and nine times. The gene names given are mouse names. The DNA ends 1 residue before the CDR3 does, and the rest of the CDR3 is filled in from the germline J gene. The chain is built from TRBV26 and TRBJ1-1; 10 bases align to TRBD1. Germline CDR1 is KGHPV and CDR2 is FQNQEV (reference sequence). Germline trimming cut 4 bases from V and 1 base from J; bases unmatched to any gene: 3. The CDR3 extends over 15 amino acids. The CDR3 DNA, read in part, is TGTGCCAGCAGTCGGACAGGGGGGGGAAACACAGAAGTCTTC. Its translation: CASSRTGGGNTEVF. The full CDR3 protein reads CASSRTGGGNTEVFF.

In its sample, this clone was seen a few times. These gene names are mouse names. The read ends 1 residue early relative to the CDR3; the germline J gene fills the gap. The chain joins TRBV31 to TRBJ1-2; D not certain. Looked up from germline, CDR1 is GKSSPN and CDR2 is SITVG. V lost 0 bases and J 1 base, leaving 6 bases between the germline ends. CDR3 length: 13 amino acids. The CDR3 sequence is CAWSLNRNSDYTF. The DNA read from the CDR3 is TGTGCCTGGAGTCTAAACAGAAACTCCGACTACACC.

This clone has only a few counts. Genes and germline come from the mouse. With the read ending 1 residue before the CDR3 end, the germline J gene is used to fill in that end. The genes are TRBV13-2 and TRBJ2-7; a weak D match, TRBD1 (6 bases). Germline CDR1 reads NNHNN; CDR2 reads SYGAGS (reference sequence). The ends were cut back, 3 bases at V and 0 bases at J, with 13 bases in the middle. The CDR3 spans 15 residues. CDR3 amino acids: CASGVPGHSSYEQYF. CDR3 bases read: TGTGCCAGCGGTGTCCCGGGACATAGCTCCTATGAACAGTAC.

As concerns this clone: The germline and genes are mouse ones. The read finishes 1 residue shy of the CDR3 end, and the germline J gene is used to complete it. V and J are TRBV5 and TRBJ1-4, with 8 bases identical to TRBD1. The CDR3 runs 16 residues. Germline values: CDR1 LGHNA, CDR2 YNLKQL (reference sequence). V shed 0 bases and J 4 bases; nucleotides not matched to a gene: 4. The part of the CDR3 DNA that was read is TGTGCCAGCAGCCAAGATTGGACAGGGTTCAACGAAAGATTATTT. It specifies CASSQDWTGFNERLF. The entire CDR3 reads CASSQDWTGFNERLFF.